This passage covers 27 T cell receptor beta chains from one sample sequenced in a study of T-cell reconstitution after alpha-beta-depleted transplantation in children. Preparing the TCRbeta library involved the use of unique molecular identifiers. MiXCR, run by TCRdb on the PCR reads, gives a single entry per CDR3 protein. The table includes about 440,000 distinct CDR3 sequences, around two fifths detected once. Sample: PBMCs, taken before TCRalphabeta/CD19-depleted stem cell transplant. The source is a girl aged 2-10 years with aplastic anemia, due to receive a stem cell transplant.

This clonotype has just a few counts. The rearrangement uses TRBV5-1 and TRBJ2-4; D is perhaps TRBD2 (6 bases). The germline V gene has CDR1 SGHRS and CDR2 YFSETQ. CDR3 length: 14 residues. The V end lost 1 base, the J end lost 2 bases, and 7 bases lay between the germline ends. The CDR3 nucleotides read TGCGCCAGCAGCTTGAGCGGGTCCAAAAACATTCAGTACTTC. Amino acids: CASSLSGSKNIQYF.

The rearrangement uses TRBV5-1 and TRBJ2-2, with D perhaps TRBD1 (5 bases). Germline V gene sequence: CDR1 SGHRS, CDR2 YFSETQ. V lost 3 bases and J 1 base, leaving 13 bases between the germline ends. This CDR3 comprises 16 residues. CDR3 residues: CASSSRGQGNTGELFF. The CDR3 bases are TGCGCCAGCAGCTCCCGTGGGCAGGGGAACACCGGGGAGCTGTTTTTT.

The genes are TRBV12-3 or TRBV12-4 and TRBJ1-4; D unresolved. The CDR3 is 15 residues long. The V and J ends lost 0 bases and 3 bases respectively, with 8 bases between them. The CDR3 DNA reads as TGTGCCAGCAGTTTAGCTGGTACCCCTAATGAAAAACTGTTTTTT. Translating gives CASSLAGTPNEKLFF.

This clonotype showed up just a few times. The CDR3 DNA sequence: TGCGCCAGCAGCAAGGGACTTCCCATGATCGATACGCAGTATTTT. As protein: CASSKGLPMIDTQYF. The rearrangement uses TRBV5-1 and TRBJ2-3, with D tentatively TRBD2 (6 bases). Germline V gene sequence: CDR1 SGHRS, CDR2 YFSETQ. Trimming removed 4 bases at V and 6 bases at J, with 18 bases between. The CDR3 is 15 residues long.

This rearrangement joins TRBV23-1 to TRBJ2-3; 9 nucleotides align to TRBD2. TRBV23-1 carries the ORF label, with uncertain function. The CDR3 has 20 residues. V was pared by 4 bases and J by 4 bases, with 21 bases of the junction left unmatched. CDR3 DNA sequence: TGCGCCAGCAGTCCAAGGCTAGCGGGGAGAGACCTCCGGGGGGCAGATACGCAGTATTTT. It translates to CASSPRLAGRDLRGADTQYF.

The genes are TRBV5-1 and TRBJ2-3; D remains ambiguous. The germline gives CDR1 SGHRS, CDR2 YFSETQ. This CDR3 spans 13 amino acids. The ends were cut back, 6 bases at V and 3 bases at J, with 11 bases in the middle. CDR3: CASIGSQTDTQYF. The CDR3 coding sequence is TGCGCCAGCATCGGTAGCCAAACAGATACGCAGTATTTT.

The chain joins TRBV29-1 to TRBJ1-2, with 8 nucleotides matching TRBD1. The V gene's germline CDR1 is SQVTM and CDR2 ANQGSEA. J gave up 5 bases and V 5 bases, and 7 bases lay outside the gene matches. This CDR3 region has 13 residues. CDR3 DNA sequence: TGCAGCGTTCCGGACAGGGTACAGTATGGCTACACCTTC. Translation gives CSVPDRVQYGYTF.

This chain uses TRBV27 with TRBJ2-1; D may correspond to TRBD1 or TRBD2 (5 bases each). The CDR3 loop spans 15 amino acids. Germline V gene data show CDR1 as MNHEY and CDR2 as SMNVEV (reference sequence). The V gene lost 5 bases and the J gene lost 3 bases, with 14 bases spanning the gap. The CDR3, as DNA: TGTGCCAGCAGTCTTTCCGGGACCCTCTACAATGAGCAGTTCTTC. Protein sequence: CASSLSGTLYNEQFF.

V gene TRBV20-1 combines with J gene TRBJ2-7, with 8 bases lining up with TRBD1. Germline V CDR1 and CDR2: DFQATT, SNEGSKA (reference sequence). Losses at the gene ends were 1 base for V and 2 bases for J; bases not matched to a gene: 4. The CDR3 has 14 amino acids. CDR3 protein: CSARVTGGTYEQYF. In DNA form, the CDR3 reads TGCAGTGCTAGAGTTACAGGGGGGACCTACGAGCAGTACTTC.

The V and J genes are TRBV4-3 and TRBJ1-6; 10 positions agree with TRBD1. V was clipped by 0 bases and J by 8 bases; unmatched bases: 1. CDR3 length equals 15 residues. Germline V gene data show CDR1 as LGHNA and CDR2 as YSLEER. The CDR3 nucleotides are TGCGCCAGCAGCCAAGACGGGACAGGGGATTCACCCCTCCACTTT. Translating gives CASSQDGTGDSPLHF.

The chain combines TRBV29-1 with TRBJ1-1; 9 nucleotides agree with TRBD1. After removal of 6 bases from V and 6 bases from J, the junction contained 5 bases not matched to a gene. The CDR3 covers 12 residues. The germline V gene has CDR1 SQVTM and CDR2 ANQGSEA. The DNA of the CDR3 is TGCAGCGTGGCCACAGGGGGCTCTGAAGCTTTCTTT. Its protein product is CSVATGGSEAFF.

This clonotype was seen once. The rearrangement links TRBV6-2 or TRBV6-3 to TRBJ2-7; D is perhaps TRBD1 (6 bases). The V gene's germline CDR1 is MNHEY and CDR2 SVGEGT. This CDR3 region has 13 residues. Trimming pared 8 bases from V and 3 bases from J, leaving 14 bases between. Here the CDR3 reads CASQGLMIYEQYF. CDR3 in DNA: TGTGCCAGCCAGGGGCTAATGATCTACGAGCAGTACTTC.

This clonotype was seen many times. The rearrangement joins TRBV20-1 to TRBJ2-2, with D perhaps matching TRBD2 (5 bases). The germline V and J ends were trimmed by 5 bases and 6 bases, with 10 bases remaining between them. Germline V lookup: CDR1 DFQATT, CDR2 SNEGSKA (reference sequence). The CDR3 runs to 12 residues. The CDR3 here is CSAAPLAGELFF. CDR3 in DNA: TGCAGTGCTGCTCCACTAGCCGGGGAGCTGTTTTTT.

This clonotype was found once. The rearrangement links TRBV6-5 to TRBJ2-7; no clear D. The V and J ends lost 1 base and 1 base respectively, with 8 bases between them. This CDR3 spans 14 amino acids. Germline-derived CDR1 and CDR2 are MNHEY and SVGAGI. The CDR3 DNA follows: TGTGCCAGCAGTTACTTCCCTGGGTCCTACGAGCAGTACTTC. This encodes CASSYFPGSYEQYF.

This clonotype was observed at least ten times. The chain joins TRBV19 to TRBJ2-5; D is ambiguous. The CDR3 is 17 amino acids. The V end was cut by 3 bases, the J end by 5 bases, with 22 bases between. From germline, CDR1 is LNHDA and CDR2 SQIVND (reference sequence). CDR3 loop: CASSMSYLGQLGETQYF. In DNA form, the CDR3 reads TGTGCCAGTAGTATGAGTTATTTAGGGCAGCTCGGGGAGACCCAGTACTTC.

The chain employs TRBV7-9 and TRBJ2-1; D is possibly TRBD2 (6 bases). Trimming removed 4 bases from V and 1 base from J, with 14 bases in between. CDR3 size: 16 residues. The germline V gene has CDR1 SEHNR and CDR2 FQNEAQ (reference sequence). The CDR3 sequence: CASSSGGPLSYNEQFF. CDR3 coding DNA: TGTGCCAGCAGCTCCGGAGGGCCGTTATCCTACAATGAGCAGTTCTTC.

The chain combines TRBV20-1 with TRBJ2-2; either TRBD1 or TRBD2 may supply D (5 bases each). Trimming left V 6 bases short and J 4 bases short, with 15 bases between. The CDR3 is 14 amino acids. Germline loops: CDR1 DFQATT, CDR2 SNEGSKA (reference sequence). CDR3 protein: CSALRDGPTGELFF. Written as DNA, the CDR3 is TGCAGTGCCCTCCGGGACGGTCCCACCGGGGAGCTGTTTTTT.

The chain employs TRBV18 and TRBJ1-1; 9 bases are a match to TRBD1. The V gene end was trimmed by 6 bases and the J gene end by 5 bases; junction bases not matched to a gene: 16. The germline V gene encodes CDR1 KGHSH and CDR2 LQKENI. This CDR3 has 17 amino acids. The CDR3 bases are TGTGCCAGCTCTCTAAAGATTCCTGGACAGGGGAGGACTGAAGCTTTCTTT. It specifies CASSLKIPGQGRTEAFF.

The chain is built from TRBV15 and TRBJ2-1; D possibly corresponds to TRBD1 (6 bases). Germline V gives CDR1 LNHNV, CDR2 YYDKDF (reference sequence). This CDR3 region has 15 residues. Trimming pared 0 bases from V and 4 bases from J, leaving 10 bases between. CDR3 loop: CATSREDRQYNEQFF. CDR3 DNA sequence: TGTGCCACCAGCAGAGAGGACAGACAATACAATGAGCAGTTCTTC.

This clonotype has just one count. V is TRBV20-1 and J is TRBJ2-7, with 9 bases that match TRBD2. Trimming took 5 bases from V and 2 from J; bases not matched to a gene: 7. The CDR3 length is 14 residues. The V gene's germline CDR1 is DFQATT and CDR2 SNEGSKA (reference sequence). In DNA form, the CDR3 reads TGCAGTGCTGCCCCTCCTAGCGGGACCTACGAGCAGTACTTC. Its protein is CSAAPPSGTYEQYF.

The V and J genes are TRBV6-1 and TRBJ2-7, with 10 bases fitting TRBD1. CDR3 size: 15 residues. The V gene end was trimmed by 6 bases and the J gene end by 2 bases; junction bases not matched to a gene: 7. Germline V lookup: CDR1 MNHNS, CDR2 SASEGT. The CDR3 region is CASREDRGGTYEQYF. For the CDR3, the DNA is TGTGCCAGCAGAGAGGACAGGGGGGGAACCTACGAGCAGTACTTC.

CDR3 amino acids: CASSFSGGKSSFSGNTIYF. The CDR3 DNA is TGTGCCAGCAGTTTCTCGGGGGGGAAGTCCTCCTTCTCTGGAAACACCATATATTTT. The chain has TRBV6-5 and TRBJ1-3, with a possible D match to TRBD1 (5 bases). Germline V gives CDR1 MNHEY, CDR2 SVGAGI. The CDR3 runs to 19 residues. Trimming pared 4 bases from V and 0 bases from J, leaving 22 bases between.

The chain couples TRBV13 to TRBJ2-2, with 11 bases identical to TRBD2. V was pared by 7 bases and J by 1 base, with 5 bases of the junction left unmatched. The CDR3 has 16 amino acids. Germline V gene sequence: CDR1 PRHDT, CDR2 FYEKMQ (reference sequence). The CDR3 here is CASTLTSGMNTGELFF. The CDR3 DNA sequence: TGTGCCAGCACCCTGACTAGCGGGATGAACACCGGGGAGCTGTTTTTT.

The V call is TRBV6-1, the J call TRBJ1-1; 8 nucleotides align to TRBD1. Germline CDR1 and CDR2: MNHNS and SASEGT. V was pared by 5 bases and J by 0 bases, with 11 bases of the junction left unmatched. The CDR3 length is 17 residues. For the CDR3, the DNA is TGTGCCAGCAGTCAGGGGGGCAGGGGGCGCTTGAACACTGAAGCTTTCTTT. Its translation is CASSQGGRGRLNTEAFF.

This clonotype was seen only a few times. This chain joins TRBV7-9 and TRBJ2-7; 7 positions match TRBD1. Germline assignment: CDR1 SEHNR and CDR2 FQNEAQ (reference sequence). Trimming cost V 6 bases and J 3 bases; bases outside gene matches: 8. The CDR3 length is 14 residues. CDR3 DNA sequence: TGTGCCAGCAGTCTCCGGACAGGATACTACGAGCAGTACTTC. Translated, it gives CASSLRTGYYEQYF.

The genes are TRBV7-2 and TRBJ1-5; D is unresolved. Germline V CDR1 and CDR2: SGHTA, FQGNSA. This CDR3 has 16 residues. V lost 0 bases and J lost 4, with 13 bases in between. The CDR3 loop reads CASSLARASGNQPQHF. DNA for the CDR3: TGTGCCAGCAGCTTAGCGCGGGCCTCGGGGAATCAGCCCCAGCATTTT. The complete variable domain, with remaining parts taken from reference TRBV7-2 and TRBJ1-5, reads GAGVSQSPSNKVTEKGKDVELRCDPISGHTALYWYRQSLGQGLEFLIYFQGNSAPDKSGLPSDRFSAERTGGSVSTLTIQRTQQEDSAVYLCASSLARASGNQPQHFGDGTRLSIL.

This clonotype showed up just once. The chain links TRBV15 to TRBJ1-4; D is ambiguous. This CDR3 is built from 13 residues. With 0 bases removed from V and 8 bases from J, the gap between germline ends came to 7 bases. From germline, CDR1 is LNHNV and CDR2 YYDKDF (reference sequence). CDR3 coding DNA: TGTGCCACCAGCAGAGAGGGGAGAGAAAAACTGTTTTTT. This encodes CATSREGREKLFF.